Each of the 13 T cell receptor beta chains below was sequenced from the same sample in a study of spatial heterogeneity in lung cancer. Study results and limitations: For expanded intratumoral alpha and beta TCRs, counts tracked tumor mutation counts.

No cognate antigen is known for these TCRs. Time point here: sample taken at primary tumor resection. TCRdb reanalysed the 5' RACE reads using MiXCR and keeps one entry per CDR3 protein. The table shows some 8,700 distinct CDR3 sequences, with approximately 12% occurring only once. Here the sequenced sample was lung tumor tissue, taken at surgery. The receptors were gathered from a male donor with early-stage non-small cell lung cancer.

This clonotype came up many times. Mismatch with germline at one junction end may stem from a read error. This beta chain is off target for a library built for alpha chains, so its abundance means little. The chain links TRBV11-2 to TRBJ2-7; 9 bases align to TRBD1. Germline CDR1 is SGHAT and CDR2 is FQNNGV. The CDR3 covers 12 residues. CDR3 in amino acids: CASSQRDRDWVF. In DNA, the CDR3 is TGTGCCAGCAGCCAAAGGGACAGGGACTGGGTCTTC.

This clonotype has ten or more counts. This beta chain slipped into a library made for alpha chains as a stray read, so its size is not meaningful. The chain uses TRBV27 and TRBJ2-2; maybe TRBD1 (6 bases). The CDR3 consists of 15 residues. The ends were cut back, 5 bases at V and 1 base at J, with 11 bases in the middle. Germline CDR1 is MNHEY and CDR2 is SMNVEV (reference sequence). CDR3 region: CASSPQTGNTGELFF. The CDR3, as DNA: TGTGCCAGCAGTCCCCAGACAGGGAACACCGGGGAGCTGTTTTTT.

This clonotype is termed medium-sized. The library was prepared for alpha chains; this beta chain is a stray read, so its frequency means little. This chain joins TRBV7-3 and TRBJ2-1; D is unresolved. Germline CDR1 is SGHTA and CDR2 is FQGTGA. The CDR3 sequence is 13 residues long. V dropped 1 base and J dropped 4 bases, with 5 bases sitting between them. CDR3: CASSLSYYNEQFF. In DNA form, the CDR3 reads TGTGCCAGCAGCTTAAGTTATTACAATGAGCAGTTCTTC.

Sample share makes this clonotype large (0.1 to 1%). Because this beta chain is a stray read in a library intended to capture alpha chains, its abundance should not be given much weight. The rearrangement uses TRBV9 and TRBJ2-1; no clear D. The CDR3 spans 12 residues. Trimming removed 4 bases at V and 7 bases at J, with 9 bases between. The germline gives CDR1 SGDLS, CDR2 YYNGEE. CDR3 sequence (DNA): TGTGCCAGCAGCTCGTTCGAGAATGAGCAGTTCTTC. Translating it yields CASSSFENEQFF.

By share of the sample, this clonotype is medium-sized. This beta chain appears as a stray read in a library generated for alpha chains; its size is not informative. The chain links TRBV29-1 to TRBJ2-2, with D perhaps being TRBD1 or TRBD2 (5 bases each). The CDR3 contains 17 residues. Trimming took off 1 base at V and 3 bases at J, with 18 bases between the two ends. The V gene's germline CDR1 is SQVTM and CDR2 ANQGSEA. The CDR3 region has the DNA TGCAGCGTTGAAGTAAGGGGTCGGGGCACCTACACCGGGGAGCTGTTTTTT. Protein: CSVEVRGRGTYTGELFF.

The table lists this clonotype with many counts. The library was prepared for alpha chains; this beta chain is a stray read, so its frequency means little. The V and J genes are TRBV7-2 and TRBJ2-5; 13 nucleotides agree with TRBD2. Germline lookup yields CDR1 SGHTA and CDR2 FQGNSA. The CDR3 has 15 residues. V lost 4 bases to trimming and J lost 5 bases; unmatched junction nucleotides: 4. CDR3 sequence reads: CASSSRLAGGETQYF. Written as DNA, the CDR3 is TGTGCCAGCAGCTCGCGACTAGCGGGAGGCGAGACCCAGTACTTC.

This clonotype was recorded at least ten times. In a library made to pick up alpha chains, this beta chain is a stray read with a size that means little. The V gene is TRBV6-1, the J gene TRBJ1-1; D remains unclear. The CDR3 has 13 amino acids. Trimming shortened V by 1 base and J by 4 bases, and 7 bases separated the two germline ends. In germline, CDR1 is MNHNS, CDR2 SASEGT. The CDR3: CASSEVKPTEAFF. In DNA, the CDR3 is TGTGCCAGCAGTGAAGTGAAGCCCACTGAAGCTTTCTTT.

This clonotype appeared many times. The size of this beta chain means little, since it is a stray read in a library made for alpha chains. This sequence joins TRBV12-3 or TRBV12-4 and TRBJ2-5, with D possibly matching TRBD1 (5 bases). The V end was cut by 2 bases, the J end by 1 base, with 5 bases between. This CDR3 region has 13 residues. CDR3 region: CASSLQGQETQYF. In DNA form, the CDR3 reads TGTGCCAGCAGTTTACAGGGCCAAGAGACCCAGTACTTC.

This clonotype is medium-sized within its sample. The library was prepared for alpha chains; this beta chain is a stray read, so its frequency means little. This chain connects TRBV7-9 to TRBJ1-1; perhaps TRBD1 as D (6 bases). This CDR3 has 13 residues. The ends were cut back, 1 base at V and 4 bases at J, with 7 bases in the middle. The germline CDR1 and CDR2 sequences are SEHNR and FQNEAQ (reference sequence). In DNA, the CDR3 is TGTGCCAGCAGCTTAGAAGGGGGCACTGAAGCTTTCTTT. Protein product: CASSLEGGTEAFF.

This clonotype was seen many times. The library was built for alpha chains, so this beta chain is an off-target read and its size means little. In DNA form, the CDR3 reads TGCGCCAGCAGCTCAGGGACTATCACATCGGATACGCAGTATTTT. Its translation: CASSSGTITSDTQYF. The chain couples TRBV5-1 to TRBJ2-3; 7 nucleotides match TRBD2. The V gene end was trimmed by 3 bases and the J gene end by 6 bases; junction bases not matched to a gene: 10. Germline lookup yields CDR1 SGHRS and CDR2 YFSETQ. This CDR3 has 15 amino acids.

This clonotype was detected once. This beta chain is a stray read from a library made for alpha chains; its abundance is not meaningful. This chain links TRBV7-3 with TRBJ2-3; TRBD2 might be the D (5 bases). This CDR3 comprises 14 residues. Per the germline V gene, CDR1 is SGHTA and CDR2 is FQGTGA. Trimming left V 4 bases short and J 8 bases short, with 16 bases between. The CDR3, as DNA: TGTGCCAGCAGCTCATCTGGGAGAGGGAGTACGCAGTATTTT. It encodes CASSSSGRGSTQYF.

This clonotype was seen at least ten times. Since the library was made to target alpha chains, this beta chain is a stray read and its abundance is not meaningful. CDR3 in amino acids: CASSRARGTLNEQFF. The CDR3 nucleotides are TGCGCCAGCAGCCGGGCCCGGGGGACCCTCAATGAGCAGTTCTTC. This sequence joins TRBV4-3 and TRBJ2-1, with a tentative D call TRBD2 (6 bases). CDR1 and CDR2 from the germline V gene are LGHNA and YSLEER. The CDR3 length is 15 residues. V lost 4 bases and J lost 6, with 16 bases in between.

This clonotype has only a few counts. The library was prepared for alpha chains; this beta chain is a stray read, so its frequency means little. The chain carries TRBV7-2 and TRBJ2-1, with D maybe TRBD2 (6 bases). Germline V gene lookup returns CDR1 SGHTA and CDR2 FQGNSA. The V and J ends lost 1 base and 7 bases respectively, with 14 bases between them. The CDR3 runs to 15 residues. CDR3 residues: CASSLGVGGWNEQFF. CDR3 DNA sequence: TGTGCCAGCAGCTTAGGGGTCGGGGGATGGAATGAGCAGTTCTTC.